Below are 9 T cell receptor beta chains sequenced from a single sample in a study of tumor-infiltrating lymphocytes in primary liver carcinoma. Synthesis of TCR beta cDNA was carried out from 450 to 650 ng total RNA with a constant-region primer. A slightly modified ARM-PCR protocol with three nested multiplex PCR rounds produced these TCR beta libraries. A C-beta reverse primer and TRBV1-TRBV30 forward primers served in each of the first two PCR rounds, at 10 cycles apiece. TCRdb passed the multiplex PCR reads through MiXCR, listing each CDR3 protein once. This table holds fewer than 75,000 distinct CDR3 sequences, just over 70% found once. Taking about 18-31 mg of unsorted bulk tissue, the authors co-extracted RNA and DNA. Sequencing was carried out using liver tumor tissue from sampling region 2. Documented subset: tumor region T2, inferior pole. Receptors were obtained from a man in his forties with primary liver carcinoma and hepatitis B virus infection.

In the case of this clonotype: A single base separates this from a much larger clone, so it may be a read error. This CDR3 is CATRFSGTPFGEQYF. The CDR3 region has the DNA TGTGCCACCAGATTTAGCGGGACTCCCTTCGGCGAGCAGTACTTC. The rearrangement uses TRBV28 and TRBJ2-7; TRBD2 aligns across 8 bases. CDR1 MDHEN and CDR2 SYDVKM come from the germline V gene. V shed 10 bases, J shed 6 bases, and the junction held 17 bases outside the gene matches. CDR3 length: 15 residues. Complete variable domain (other parts from reference TRBV28 and TRBJ2-7): DVKVTQSSRYLVKRTGEKVFLECVQDMDHENMFWYRQDPGLGLRLIYFSYDVKMKEKGDIPEGYSVSREKKERFSLILESASTNQTSMYLCATRFSGTPFGEQYFGPGTRLTVT.

This clonotype was seen a single time. The rearrangement joins TRBV10-2 to TRBJ1-6, with unresolved D. V gave up 4 bases and J gave up 6 bases, with 10 bases separating them. The CDR3 contains 14 residues. In germline, CDR1 is WSHSY, CDR2 SAAADI. The CDR3 nucleotides are TGCGCCAGCAGTGTGTCCACGGTTAATTCACCCCTCCACTTT. Translating gives CASSVSTVNSPLHF.

This clonotype was seen a few times. The chain has TRBV5-1 and TRBJ1-1, with a possible D match to TRBD1 (5 bases). V was cut by 0 bases and J by 5 bases, with 14 bases left in between. Germline assignment: CDR1 SGHRS and CDR2 YFSETQ. The CDR3 is 15 amino acids. CDR3 residues: CASSLAGGARTEAFF. As DNA, the CDR3 is TGCGCCAGCAGCTTGGCCGGAGGGGCAAGGACTGAAGCTTTCTTT.

Remarks on this clonotype: This could be a read error, since a much larger clone is one nucleotide away. The chain is built from TRBV14 and TRBJ2-1; D may be TRBD1 (5 bases). Germline CDR1 is SGHDN and CDR2 is FVKESK. The CDR3 loop spans 16 amino acids. CDR3 protein: CANSRRQGATYNEQFF. The DNA for the CDR3 is TGTGCCAACAGCCGTCGGCAGGGCGCCACCTACAATGAGCAGTTCTTC. Looking up the rest from reference TRBV14 and TRBJ2-1 gives the full variable domain: EAGVTQFPSHSVIEKGQTVTLRCDPISGHDNLYWYRRVMGKEIKFLLHFVKESKQDESGMPNNRFLAERTGGTYSTLKVQPAELEDSGVYFCANSRRQGATYNEQFFGPGTRLTVL.

A note on this clonotype: A junction end diverges from the germline sequence, so it may reflect a read error. The chain is built from TRBV11-2 and TRBJ2-5; maybe TRBD2 (5 bases). CDR3 length: 13 amino acids. Germline lookup yields CDR1 SGHAT and CDR2 FQNNGV. Here the CDR3 DNA reads TGTGCCAGCGGCTTAACGGGGAAGGAGACCCAGTACTTC. Its translation is CASGLTGKETQYF.

This clonotype appeared once. A junction boundary mismatches the germline segment, possibly from a read error. The chain links TRBV4-1 to TRBJ1-6; 9 bases align to TRBD1. Looked up from germline, CDR1 is MGHRA and CDR2 is YSYEKL. The CDR3 is made up of 16 amino acids. The CDR3: CASSHQLQGADSLLHF. Here the CDR3 DNA reads TGCGCCAGCAGCCACCAGCTACAGGGGGCAGATTCACTCCTCCACTTT.

This clonotype occurred many times. This sequence joins TRBV5-1 and TRBJ2-3; D not resolved. V was shortened by 4 bases and J by 1 base, with 7 bases between the two germline ends. Germline loops: CDR1 SGHRS, CDR2 YFSETQ. The CDR3 loop spans 13 amino acids. CDR3 sequence (DNA): TGCGCCAGCAGCCTCGTTGGCACAGATACGCAGTATTTT. Translating gives CASSLVGTDTQYF.

The rearrangement uses TRBV6-5 and TRBJ2-5, with TRBD1 as a possible D gene (6 bases). This CDR3 is built from 18 residues. Germline V gene sequence: CDR1 MNHEY, CDR2 SVGAGI. The ends were cut back, 0 bases at V and 3 bases at J, with 20 bases in the middle. CDR3: CASSYSISLGGPEETQYF. The CDR3 coding sequence is TGTGCCAGCAGTTACTCGATATCCCTAGGGGGTCCTGAAGAGACCCAGTACTTC.

The rearrangement joins TRBV11-2 to TRBJ2-5; D is perhaps TRBD2 (6 bases). The germline V gene encodes CDR1 SGHAT and CDR2 FQNNGV. This CDR3 is built from 16 residues. V was pared by 9 bases and J by 7 bases, with 27 bases between. The CDR3 nucleotides read TGTGCCAGAAGTCAAACTCCTGGCGGGGAGAAAGTGACCCAGTACTTC. Translation: CARSQTPGGEKVTQYF.